This note documents a single T cell receptor beta chain sequence. Antigen: not known. The data are from a study of tumor-infiltrating lymphocytes in localized non-small cell lung cancer. General study points: Tumor T-cell fraction from TCR sequencing was not associated with recurrence-free survival (p = 0.61). TCRbeta sequencing showed higher T cell infiltration in tumors than uninvolved lung.

The method was immunoSEQ multiplex PCR; TCRdb's version includes in-frame clones alone and lacks a portion of them. The table has under 7,500 clones, over 65% seen once. This CDR3 is built from 17 residues. The V end was cut by 3 bases, the J end by 0 bases, with 14 bases between. Germline assignment: CDR1 SEHNR and CDR2 FQNEAQ (reference sequence). The sequenced sample was lung tumor tissue. The TCR comes from a human donor with non-small cell lung cancer. This chain uses TRBV7-9 with TRBJ1-4; maybe TRBD1 (6 bases). This CDR3 reads CASSFGGAGTTNEKLFF. The CDR3 DNA is TGTGCCAGCAGCTTTGGGGGCGCCGGTACAACTAATGAAAAACTGTTTTTT.